Listed here are 5 T cell receptor beta chains from one sample, sequenced in a study of shared clonotypes between healthy human individuals. Data came from immunoSEQ multiplex PCR; TCRdb stores just in-frame clones and leaves some out. The data contain about 2.4 million clones, roughly 93% of them seen just once; the ten biggest clones take up 0.35% to 0.45%. Sequencing was done on a sample of naive CD4+ T cells from PBMCs. Specified subset: CD45RA+ positively selected. The receptors come from a man in his late teens or twenties in good health. Some clones in this sample may be carry-over from other donors' samples.

The chain carries TRBV28 and TRBJ1-1; TRBD1 aligns across 8 bases. CDR3 length: 14 amino acids. From germline, CDR1 is MDHEN and CDR2 SYDVKM. The ends lost 5 bases at V and 3 bases at J; junction bases unmatched: 5. This CDR3 reads CASSDGQGDTEAFF. DNA of the CDR3: TGTGCCAGCAGTGATGGACAGGGCGACACTGAAGCTTTCTTT.

The CDR3 reads CASSARLVSSTDTQYF. The CDR3 coding sequence is TGTGCCAGCAGCGCTAGACTAGTCTCTAGCACAGATACGCAGTATTTT. This chain uses TRBV9 with TRBJ2-3, with a weak D call TRBD2 (6 bases). Germline-derived CDR1 and CDR2 are SGDLS and YYNGEE. Trimming cost V 3 bases and J 0 bases, with 14 bases left between them. This CDR3 comprises 16 residues.

The rearrangement joins TRBV27 to TRBJ2-2; D uncertain. Trimming took off 3 bases at V and 6 bases at J, with 8 bases between the two ends. The CDR3 is 13 amino acids. Germline CDR1 MNHEY, CDR2 SMNVEV (reference sequence). The CDR3 here is CASSFGNAGELFF. CDR3 in DNA: TGTGCCAGCAGTTTTGGGAATGCCGGGGAGCTGTTTTTT.

The DNA for the CDR3 is TGTGCCAGCTCACCACAGTGGACGGCCAACACCGGGGAGCTGTTTTTT. It yields the protein CASSPQWTANTGELFF. V is TRBV18 and J is TRBJ2-2; D gene ambiguous. CDR1 is KGHSH, CDR2 LQKENI, per germline. Deletions cut 1 base from V and 2 bases from J, with 11 bases between. CDR3 length: 16 residues.

The genes are TRBV5-4 and TRBJ2-3; 7 bases align to TRBD2. Germline V lookup: CDR1 SGHNT, CDR2 YYREEE (reference sequence). This CDR3 region has 15 residues. V lost 4 bases and J lost 2; bases outside the gene matches: 7. CDR3 amino acids: CASSLGAGTTDTQYF. The CDR3 DNA follows: TGTGCCAGCAGCCTAGGAGCGGGGACCACAGATACGCAGTATTTT.